The next 27 T cell receptor beta chains were all read from a single sample in a study of blood T cell repertoires in COVID-19. Method: immunoSEQ multiplex PCR; TCRdb's copy keeps in-frame clones and lacks some. The sample records hundreds of thousands of clones, 65% to 90% being singletons. The sample comprised peripheral blood. The receptors were gathered from a human donor in a cohort sampled during active COVID-19.

The chain uses TRBV7-3 and TRBJ1-1; maybe TRBD1 (6 bases). The ends were cut back, 8 bases at V and 3 bases at J, with 16 bases in the middle. CDR1 and CDR2 (germline): SGHTA, FQGTGA. The CDR3 length is 14 residues. Written as DNA, the CDR3 is TGTGCCAGCCAAAGATCGAAGGGGGACACTGAAGCTTTCTTT. This sequence encodes CASQRSKGDTEAFF.

The J gene is TRBJ2-5, the V gene TRBV7-9, with 7 bases that match TRBD1. In germline, CDR1 is SEHNR, CDR2 FQNEAQ (reference sequence). This CDR3 is 15 amino acids long. The V gene end was trimmed by 8 bases and the J gene end by 5 bases; junction bases not matched to a gene: 14. Written as DNA, the CDR3 is TGTGCCAGCTCTAGCCAAGGACAGGTCCGGGAGACCCAGTACTTC. It translates to CASSSQGQVRETQYF.

The chain has TRBV28 and TRBJ2-7; the D gene is possibly TRBD2 (6 bases). This CDR3 contains 13 residues. CDR1 MDHEN and CDR2 SYDVKM come from the germline V gene. V was shortened by 6 bases and J by 3 bases, with 12 bases between the two germline ends. This chain's CDR3 is CASSPWGVYEQYF. As DNA, the CDR3 is TGTGCCAGCAGCCCCTGGGGGGTCTACGAGCAGTACTTC.

The chain combines TRBV7-2 with TRBJ1-1; 7 bases fit TRBD1. With 5 bases clipped from V and 0 bases from J, the junction kept 15 bases outside the gene matches. Germline assignment: CDR1 SGHTA and CDR2 FQGNSA. This CDR3 is built from 18 residues. The CDR3 sequence: CASSRLDRVTGMNTEAFF. As DNA, the CDR3 is TGTGCCAGCAGCAGACTCGACAGGGTAACGGGGATGAACACTGAAGCTTTCTTT.

The V call is TRBV6-5, the J call TRBJ1-3, with no clear D. The CDR3 sequence is 12 residues long. Germline V lookup: CDR1 MNHEY, CDR2 SVGAGI. Trimming took off 7 bases at V and 4 bases at J, with 8 bases between the two ends. The CDR3 loop reads CASNLQGNTIYF. For the CDR3, the DNA is TGTGCCAGCAACCTACAGGGAAACACCATATATTTT.

The chain joins TRBV5-6 to TRBJ1-4; D unclear. Germline V gene sequence: CDR1 SGHDT, CDR2 YYEEEE. V lost 1 base and J lost 0, with 7 bases in between. CDR3 length equals 15 residues. The CDR3 sequence is CASSLRLATNEKLFF. The CDR3 nucleotides read TGTGCCAGCAGCTTGAGACTTGCAACTAATGAAAAACTGTTTTTT.

This sequence joins TRBV2 and TRBJ2-7; 8 positions match TRBD2. The germline gives CDR1 SNHLY, CDR2 FYNNEI. The CDR3 totals 13 residues. J gave up 0 bases and V 8 bases, and 3 bases lay outside the gene matches. The CDR3 is CASAGGGSYEQYF. In DNA form, the CDR3 reads TGTGCCAGCGCCGGGGGGGGCTCCTACGAGCAGTACTTC.

The V gene is TRBV10-3, the J gene TRBJ2-7; D not certain. V was shortened by 0 bases and J by 0 bases, with 12 bases between the two germline ends. CDR3 length: 16 residues. Germline V CDR1 and CDR2: ENHRY, SYGVKD. The chain's CDR3 is CAISESTREISYEQYF. CDR3 DNA sequence: TGTGCCATCAGTGAGTCGACTCGAGAAATCTCCTACGAGCAGTACTTC.

The chain has TRBV7-8 and TRBJ1-1, with D uncertain. With 7 bases removed from V and 6 bases from J, the gap between germline ends came to 12 bases. CDR1 and CDR2 from the germline V gene are SGHVS and FQNEAQ. The CDR3 covers 12 residues. Here the CDR3 reads CASKAFDSEAFF. CDR3 bases: TGTGCCAGCAAGGCCTTTGACTCTGAAGCTTTCTTT.

V is TRBV5-1 and J is TRBJ2-7; 7 bases match TRBD1. The CDR3 extends over 13 amino acids. The V and J ends lost 3 bases and 3 bases, in that order; junction bases with no gene match: 3. The germline CDR1 and CDR2 sequences are SGHRS and YFSETQ. CDR3 protein: CASSSTGIYEQYF. As DNA, the CDR3 is TGCGCCAGCAGCTCGACAGGGATCTACGAGCAGTACTTC.

This chain uses TRBV20-1 with TRBJ2-7; a weak D match, TRBD2 (6 bases). This CDR3 contains 14 residues. Germline lookup yields CDR1 DFQATT and CDR2 SNEGSKA (reference sequence). V was shortened by 3 bases and J by 0 bases, with 12 bases between the two germline ends. This CDR3 reads CSASWRESSYEQYF. CDR3 sequence (DNA): TGCAGTGCTAGTTGGAGGGAAAGCTCCTACGAGCAGTACTTC.

The chain has TRBV19 and TRBJ1-4; D is uncertain. Germline V gives CDR1 LNHDA, CDR2 SQIVND (reference sequence). V lost 10 bases and J lost 0, with 15 bases in between. The CDR3 length is 15 residues. CDR3 coding DNA: TGTGCCACTCAACCTAATGGTGCAACTAATGAAAAACTGTTTTTT. Its protein product is CATQPNGATNEKLFF. Full variable domain (outside the CDR3, taken from reference TRBV19 and TRBJ1-4): DGGITQSPKYLFRKEGQNVTLSCEQNLNHDAMYWYRQDPGQGLRLIYYSQIVNDFQKGDIAEGYSVSREKKESFPLTVTSAQKNPTAFYLCATQPNGATNEKLFFGSGTQLSVL.

This clone was seen repeatedly, ten times or more. The genes are TRBV30 and TRBJ1-2; D unclear. Between the trimmed V and J ends, which lost 3 bases and 8 bases, there was a span of 25 bases. Germline CDR1 reads GTSNPN; CDR2 reads SVGIG (reference sequence). This CDR3 contains 16 residues. The CDR3 bases are TGTGCCTGGAGAAGAACACTCGTCGAGGCCTTTGGGGGCTACACCTTC. Protein sequence: CAWRRTLVEAFGGYTF.

This chain uses TRBV7-3 with TRBJ2-7, with 9 bases identical to TRBD1. Germline V gene data show CDR1 as SGHTA and CDR2 as FQGTGA. After removal of 4 bases from V and 6 bases from J, the junction contained 4 bases not matched to a gene. This CDR3 region has 13 residues. The chain's CDR3 is CASSSGQGTEQYF. DNA for the CDR3: TGTGCCAGCAGCTCGGGACAGGGCACCGAGCAGTACTTC.

The chain combines TRBV19 with TRBJ1-1; no clear D. Germline V CDR1 and CDR2: LNHDA, SQIVND (reference sequence). Trimming left V 5 bases short and J 3 bases short, with 10 bases between. The CDR3 is 13 residues long. The CDR3 DNA reads TGTGCCAGTAGTCCTCGGTATGACACTGAAGCTTTCTTT. Its protein is CASSPRYDTEAFF. Full variable domain (rest looked up from reference TRBV19 and TRBJ1-1): DGGITQSPKYLFRKEGQNVTLSCEQNLNHDAMYWYRQDPGQGLRLIYYSQIVNDFQKGDIAEGYSVSREKKESFPLTVTSAQKNPTAFYLCASSPRYDTEAFFGQGTRLTVV.

The gene calls are TRBV5-1 and TRBJ1-5; D is ambiguous. V was shortened by 7 bases and J by 5 bases, with 13 bases between the two germline ends. Looked up from germline, CDR1 is SGHRS and CDR2 is YFSETQ. This CDR3 region has 13 residues. The CDR3 sequence is CASRGESDQPQHF. In DNA form, the CDR3 reads TGCGCCAGCCGAGGCGAATCCGATCAGCCCCAGCATTTT.

The chain is built from TRBV10-3 and TRBJ1-2, with TRBD1 matching over 10 bases. From germline, CDR1 is ENHRY and CDR2 SYGVKD. Trimming took 11 bases from V and 0 from J; bases not matched to a gene: 9. The CDR3 covers 15 residues. This CDR3 reads CASQSGTGANYGYTF. CDR3 nucleotides: TGTGCCTCACAATCCGGGACAGGGGCTAACTATGGCTACACCTTC.

The V and J genes are TRBV6-5 and TRBJ2-4; D remains unclear. Trimming stripped 6 bases from V and 2 bases from J, with 11 bases between. This CDR3 is built from 14 residues. The germline gives CDR1 MNHEY, CDR2 SVGAGI. The CDR3 region has the DNA TGTGCCAGCAGCCTCACCGGGTCCAAAAACATTCAGTACTTC. Translation gives CASSLTGSKNIQYF.

The rearrangement links TRBV19 to TRBJ1-5; D is unresolved. V was shortened by 6 bases and J by 2 bases, with 8 bases between the two germline ends. Germline loops: CDR1 LNHDA, CDR2 SQIVND (reference sequence). This CDR3 region has 13 residues. CDR3 protein: CASRREGNQPQHF. DNA for the CDR3: TGTGCCAGTAGACGGGAGGGCAATCAGCCCCAGCATTTT.

This rearrangement joins TRBV5-4 to TRBJ2-7; D perhaps matches TRBD1 (6 bases). V was shortened by 4 bases and J by 3 bases, with 14 bases between the two germline ends. Germline V gene sequence: CDR1 SGHNT, CDR2 YYREEE (reference sequence). The CDR3 totals 14 residues. Written as DNA, the CDR3 is TGTGCCAGCAGCCCCCCGACAGGAAACTACGAGCAGTACTTC. Translating gives CASSPPTGNYEQYF.

This clone was recorded once. CDR3 loop: CASSFGEGDEAFF. In DNA form, the CDR3 reads TGCGCCAGCAGCTTTGGGGAGGGCGATGAAGCTTTCTTT. V usage is TRBV5-1 and J usage is TRBJ1-1; D unresolved. V was shortened by 2 bases and J by 7 bases, with 12 bases between the two germline ends. The CDR3 has 13 residues. Germline lookup yields CDR1 SGHRS and CDR2 YFSETQ.

A single count supports this clone. The rearrangement uses TRBV7-8 and TRBJ2-1; 10 positions match TRBD2. Per germline, CDR1 SGHVS and CDR2 FQNEAQ. This CDR3 comprises 15 residues. V gave up 8 bases and J gave up 5 bases; unmatched junction bases: 9. This CDR3 is CASPGERGGDNEQFF. The CDR3 DNA reads as TGTGCCAGCCCTGGCGAGCGGGGGGGCGACAATGAGCAGTTCTTC. The variable domain in full, completed from reference TRBV7-8 and TRBJ2-1, reads GAGVSQSPRYKVAKRGQDVALRCDPISGHVSLFWYQQALGQGPEFLTYFQNEAQLDKSGLPSDRFFAERPEGSVSTLKIQRTQQEDSAVYLCASPGERGGDNEQFFGPGTRLTVL.

CDR3 sequence reads: CASSLNPPNEQFF. The CDR3 coding sequence is TGTGCCAGCAGCTTGAATCCTCCCAATGAGCAGTTCTTC. The chain recombines TRBV5-5 with TRBJ2-1; D uncertain. Germline V CDR1 and CDR2: SGHKS, YYEKEE (reference sequence). Trimming removed 1 base from V and 6 bases from J, with 8 bases in between. The CDR3 length is 13 residues. The variable domain in full, completed from reference TRBV5-5 and TRBJ2-1, reads DAGVTQSPTHLIKTRGQQVTLRCSPISGHKSVSWYQQVLGQGPQFIFQYYEKEERGRGNFPDRFSARQFPNYSSELNVNALLLGDSALYLCASSLNPPNEQFFGPGTRLTVL.

The sample holds a few counts of this clone. V and J are TRBV6-5 and TRBJ1-2; 8 bases agree with TRBD1. The junction had 4 bases not matched to a gene; V was cut back by 6 bases and J by 7 bases. The CDR3 extends over 12 amino acids. Germline V gives CDR1 MNHEY, CDR2 SVGAGI. CDR3 amino acids: CASRQQGGGYTF. The CDR3 bases are TGTGCCAGCAGACAACAGGGGGGTGGCTACACCTTC.

This clone showed up just a few times. V is TRBV19 and J is TRBJ2-5, with D maybe TRBD1 (6 bases). CDR3 length: 15 amino acids. Germline values: CDR1 LNHDA, CDR2 SQIVND (reference sequence). V lost 6 bases and J 5 bases, leaving 19 bases between the germline ends. The CDR3 coding sequence is TGTGCCAGTAGACTAACGGACAGCCGTCTCGAGACCCAGTACTTC. Translating gives CASRLTDSRLETQYF.

The chain links TRBV6-5 to TRBJ1-2, with 11 bases lining up with TRBD1. Germline CDR1 reads MNHEY; CDR2 reads SVGAGI. The ends lost 8 bases at V and 6 bases at J; junction bases unmatched: 5. The CDR3 is 13 residues long. CDR3 sequence (DNA): TGTGCCAGCCATCGGACAGGGGGCAATGGCTACACCTTC. Protein: CASHRTGGNGYTF.

The chain recombines TRBV18 with TRBJ2-7, with 8 bases identical to TRBD1. V lost 6 bases to trimming and J lost 4 bases; unmatched junction nucleotides: 8. The CDR3 sequence is 14 residues long. Per germline, CDR1 KGHSH and CDR2 LQKENI. For the CDR3, the DNA is TGTGCCAGCTCTCCAACCGGGACAGGTTACGAGCAGTACTTC. Amino acids: CASSPTGTGYEQYF.